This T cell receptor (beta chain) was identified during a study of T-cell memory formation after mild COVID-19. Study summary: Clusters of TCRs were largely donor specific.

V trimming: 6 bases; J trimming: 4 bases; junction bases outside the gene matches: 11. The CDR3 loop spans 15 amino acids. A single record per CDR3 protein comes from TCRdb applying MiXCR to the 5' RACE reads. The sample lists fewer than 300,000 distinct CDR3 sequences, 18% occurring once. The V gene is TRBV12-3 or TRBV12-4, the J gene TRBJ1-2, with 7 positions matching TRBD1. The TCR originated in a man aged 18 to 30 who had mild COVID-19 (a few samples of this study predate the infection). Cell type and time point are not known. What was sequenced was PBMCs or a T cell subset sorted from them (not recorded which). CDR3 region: CASRTGGGGPYGYTF. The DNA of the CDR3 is TGTGCCAGCAGAACAGGAGGGGGCGGCCCCTATGGCTACACCTTC.